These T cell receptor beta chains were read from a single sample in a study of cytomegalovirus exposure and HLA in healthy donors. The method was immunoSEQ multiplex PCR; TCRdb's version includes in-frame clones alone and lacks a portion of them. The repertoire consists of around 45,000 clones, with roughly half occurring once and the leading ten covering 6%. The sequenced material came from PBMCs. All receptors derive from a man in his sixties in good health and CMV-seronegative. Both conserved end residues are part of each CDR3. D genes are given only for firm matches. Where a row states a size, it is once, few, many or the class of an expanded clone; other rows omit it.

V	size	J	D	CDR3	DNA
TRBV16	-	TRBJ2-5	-	CASSPDFLRGETQYF	TGTGCCAGCAGCCCCGACTTCCTCCGGGGGGAGACCCAGTACTTC
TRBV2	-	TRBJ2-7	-	CASSEETGGEQYF	TGTGCCAGCAGTGAAGAAACTGGCGGCGAGCAGTACTTC
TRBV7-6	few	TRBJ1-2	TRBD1	CASSFTGTGNLRGYTF	TGTGCCAGCAGCTTTACCGGGACAGGAAACCTGCGGGGCTACACCTTC
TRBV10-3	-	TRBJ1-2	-	CALRGGYPNYGYTF	TGTGCCTTAAGAGGCGGTTATCCTAACTATGGCTACACCTTC
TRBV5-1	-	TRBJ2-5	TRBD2	CASSWGGETQYF	TGCGCCAGCAGCTGGGGGGGGGAGACCCAGTACTTC
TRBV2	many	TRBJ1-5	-	CASMRVSNQPQHF	TGTGCCAGCATGCGGGTAAGCAATCAGCCCCAGCATTTT
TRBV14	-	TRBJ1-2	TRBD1	CASSARQGTNYGYTF	TGTGCCAGCAGCGCCCGACAGGGGACCAACTATGGCTACACCTTC
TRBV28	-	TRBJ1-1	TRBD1	CASQGGTEAFF	TGTGCCAGCCAGGGGGGCACTGAAGCTTTCTTT
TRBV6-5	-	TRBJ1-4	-	CASSLTSFAEKLFF	TGTGCCAGCAGTTTAACGAGCTTTGCCGAAAAACTGTTTTTT
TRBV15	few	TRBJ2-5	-	CATSRPGSQKETQYF	TGTGCCACCAGCAGGCCCGGGTCCCAGAAGGAGACCCAGTACTTC
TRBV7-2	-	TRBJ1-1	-	CASSLRGGGGTEAFF	TGTGCCAGCAGCTTACGTGGAGGGGGGGGGACTGAAGCTTTCTTT
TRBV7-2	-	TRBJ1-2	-	CASSLEASYAYGYTF	TGTGCCAGCAGCTTAGAAGCCTCCTACGCTTATGGCTACACCTTC
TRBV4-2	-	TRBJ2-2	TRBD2	CASSQVAGGNTGELFF	TGTGCCAGCAGCCAAGTAGCGGGAGGAAACACCGGGGAGCTGTTTTTT
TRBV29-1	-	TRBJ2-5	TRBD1	CSVLRTGGEETQYF	TGCAGCGTCCTTCGGACAGGGGGCGAAGAGACCCAGTACTTC
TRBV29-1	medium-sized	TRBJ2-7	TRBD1	CSVGGQTYYEQYF	TGCAGCGTTGGGGGACAGACCTACTACGAGCAGTACTTC
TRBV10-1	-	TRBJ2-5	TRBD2	CASSGSASGRETQYF	TGCGCCAGCAGTGGATCGGCTAGCGGGCGAGAGACCCAGTACTTC
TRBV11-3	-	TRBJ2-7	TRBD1	CASSTGQGYEQYF	TGTGCCAGCAGCACGGGACAGGGCTACGAGCAGTACTTC
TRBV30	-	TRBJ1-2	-	CAWSVGGLKGYTF	TGTGCCTGGAGTGTGGGGGGACTTAAGGGCTACACCTTC
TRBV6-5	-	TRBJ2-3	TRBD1	CASRPQGVSTDTQYF	TGTGCCAGCAGGCCGCAGGGGGTTAGCACAGATACGCAGTATTTT
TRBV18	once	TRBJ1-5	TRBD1	CASSQQGGDQPQHF	TGTGCCAGCTCACAACAGGGGGGAGATCAGCCCCAGCATTTT